A selection of T cell receptor beta chains follows, all from one sample in a study of TIL therapy for anti-PD-1-resistant metastatic lung cancer. This table comes from immunoSEQ multiplex PCR, and its TCRdb copy is limited to in-frame clones, with some not included. The table lists approximately 45,000 clones, about 80% of them singletons. The sample here was blood, taken at baseline. The receptors come from an older man with non-small cell lung cancer. CDR3s include the opening cysteine and the closing phenylalanine or tryptophan.

CDR3 protein	V gene	J gene
CASSQDGQAREPQHF	TRBV4-2	TRBJ1-5
CASSLGTGTEAFF	TRBV7-9	TRBJ1-1
CSVEGRGPKTQYF	TRBV29-1	TRBJ2-5
CASSQEGMGQGQYGYTF	TRBV4-1	TRBJ1-2
CASSTGREANYGYTF	TRBV5-1	TRBJ1-2
CASSGGGQGTAYEQYF	TRBV6-1	TRBJ2-7
CASSRFTGDYGYTF	TRBV4-1	TRBJ1-2
CASSGDGYEQYF	TRBV9	TRBJ2-7
CASSLVPVGQDNTEAFF	TRBV7-2	TRBJ1-1
CASSVGRQSHEQYF	TRBV9	TRBJ2-7
CASSLLRDRGIGYTF	TRBV28	TRBJ1-2
CAWTRQFGEKLFF	TRBV30	TRBJ1-4
CASSLLSAEQFF	TRBV5-1	TRBJ2-1
CASVWFNYGYTF	TRBV2	TRBJ1-2
CASSLGTRGANEQFF	TRBV5-8	TRBJ2-1
CASSQVLAETDTQYF	TRBV4-3	TRBJ2-3
CASTFDRASNQPQHF	TRBV6-1	TRBJ1-5
CASSLRQDINQPQHF	TRBV7-2	TRBJ1-5
CASSSGSARPIDEQYF	TRBV18	TRBJ2-7
CASSFPGLRSLRGNNEQFF	TRBV5-1	TRBJ2-1
CASSQEPTGYQPQHF	TRBV4-3	TRBJ1-5
CASSLRTDLNYGYTF	TRBV13	TRBJ1-2
CASSLARTISYNEQFF	TRBV11-2	TRBJ2-1
CASSLAGSPSSYEQYF	TRBV5-5	TRBJ2-7
CASSDGGYNNEQFF	TRBV10-1	TRBJ2-1
CARSLGLVRCEQYF	TRBV5-3	TRBJ2-7
CASSTSMDTQYF	TRBV9	TRBJ2-3
CASSSKQGGLKPQHF	TRBV28	TRBJ1-5
CASSEMGERENTGELFF	TRBV10-1	TRBJ2-2
CAIAWGVGQETQYF	TRBV10-3	TRBJ2-5
CASSLAGGGNYNEQFF	TRBV5-1	TRBJ2-1
CASSFGGLNTEAFF	TRBV28	TRBJ1-1
CASSLYSPGRQGSGYTF	TRBV28	TRBJ1-2
CASLSGSTDTQYF	TRBV5-1	TRBJ2-3
CASSRAGAQKDTQYF	TRBV11-2	TRBJ2-3
CASTKVAGDIADTQYF	TRBV19	TRBJ2-3
CASSLESRRQGHNEQFF	TRBV11-2	TRBJ2-1
CASSFGGGFNNNEQFF	TRBV5-4	TRBJ2-1
CASRGQSYEQYF	TRBV6-1	TRBJ2-7
CASSAIAGGDSNEQFF	TRBV9	TRBJ2-1
CASSSRDREEKLFF	TRBV13	TRBJ1-4
CASSFYSGGPREQYF	TRBV5-6	TRBJ2-7
CASSLTDTQYF	TRBV7-3	TRBJ2-3
CASSSQGAYNEQFF	TRBV21-1	TRBJ2-1
CASSATDRGTGASYEQYF	TRBV5-1	TRBJ2-7
CASSPTRSGPTDTQYF	TRBV4-3	TRBJ2-3